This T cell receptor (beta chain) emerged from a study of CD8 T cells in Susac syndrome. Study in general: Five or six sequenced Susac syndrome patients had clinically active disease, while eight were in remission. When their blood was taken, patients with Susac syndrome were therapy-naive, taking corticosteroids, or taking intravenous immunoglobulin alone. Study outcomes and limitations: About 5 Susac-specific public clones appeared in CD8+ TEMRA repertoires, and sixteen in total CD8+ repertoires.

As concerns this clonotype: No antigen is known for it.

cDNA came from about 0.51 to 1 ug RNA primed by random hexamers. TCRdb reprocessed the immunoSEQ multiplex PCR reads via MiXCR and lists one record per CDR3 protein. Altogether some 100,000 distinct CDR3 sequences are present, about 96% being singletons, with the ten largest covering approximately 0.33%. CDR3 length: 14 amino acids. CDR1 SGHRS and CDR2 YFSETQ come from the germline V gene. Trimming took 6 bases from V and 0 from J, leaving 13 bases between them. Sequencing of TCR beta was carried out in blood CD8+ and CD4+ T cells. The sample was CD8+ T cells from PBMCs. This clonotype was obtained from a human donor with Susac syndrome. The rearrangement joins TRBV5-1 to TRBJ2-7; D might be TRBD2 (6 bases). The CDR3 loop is CASTLGSGSYEQYF. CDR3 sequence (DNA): TGCGCCAGCACCCTAGGTAGCGGCTCCTACGAGCAGTACTTC.